The 3 T cell receptor beta chains listed next were all sequenced from one sample in a study of long-term antiretroviral therapy in people with HIV. Samples were assayed with immunoSEQ v3.0 at survey level. Using immunoSEQ multiplex PCR, the repertoire was profiled, and TCRdb retains in-frame clones only, with some absent. The sample includes about 28,000 clones, about 95% of them seen just once. This specimen was unsorted PBMCs, taken 6.3 years after starting antiretroviral therapy. These receptors were obtained from a man aged 30-40 years with HIV.

The chain recombines TRBV19 with TRBJ1-1; D remains ambiguous. There are 15 residues in the CDR3. Trimming cost V 7 bases and J 0 bases, with 15 bases left between them. Germline CDR1 is LNHDA and CDR2 is SQIVND (reference sequence). The CDR3: CASTPGRGMNTEAFF. The CDR3 DNA reads as TGTGCCAGTACCCCGGGTCGAGGGATGAACACTGAAGCTTTCTTT. The full variable domain, with the rest looked up from reference TRBV19 and TRBJ1-1, is DGGITQSPKYLFRKEGQNVTLSCEQNLNHDAMYWYRQDPGQGLRLIYYSQIVNDFQKGDIAEGYSVSREKKESFPLTVTSAQKNPTAFYLCASTPGRGMNTEAFFGQGTRLTVV.

This clone was observed once. The chain recombines TRBV6-8 with TRBJ2-1; D call uncertain. The CDR3 totals 13 residues. Germline V gene sequence: CDR1 MNHGY, CDR2 SAAAGT. The ends were cut back, 6 bases at V and 4 bases at J, with 10 bases in the middle. CDR3 nucleotides: TGTGCCAGCAGCCCTGACCAGTACAATGAGCAGTTCTTC. Translation: CASSPDQYNEQFF.

This sequence joins TRBV27 and TRBJ2-2, with 10 nucleotides matching TRBD1. Germline V gives CDR1 MNHEY, CDR2 SMNVEV (reference sequence). The CDR3 loop spans 15 amino acids. V shed 6 bases, J shed 1 base, and the junction held 2 bases outside the gene matches. The CDR3 reads CASSRTGGNTGELFF. DNA of the CDR3: TGTGCCAGCAGCCGGACAGGGGGGAACACCGGGGAGCTGTTTTTT.